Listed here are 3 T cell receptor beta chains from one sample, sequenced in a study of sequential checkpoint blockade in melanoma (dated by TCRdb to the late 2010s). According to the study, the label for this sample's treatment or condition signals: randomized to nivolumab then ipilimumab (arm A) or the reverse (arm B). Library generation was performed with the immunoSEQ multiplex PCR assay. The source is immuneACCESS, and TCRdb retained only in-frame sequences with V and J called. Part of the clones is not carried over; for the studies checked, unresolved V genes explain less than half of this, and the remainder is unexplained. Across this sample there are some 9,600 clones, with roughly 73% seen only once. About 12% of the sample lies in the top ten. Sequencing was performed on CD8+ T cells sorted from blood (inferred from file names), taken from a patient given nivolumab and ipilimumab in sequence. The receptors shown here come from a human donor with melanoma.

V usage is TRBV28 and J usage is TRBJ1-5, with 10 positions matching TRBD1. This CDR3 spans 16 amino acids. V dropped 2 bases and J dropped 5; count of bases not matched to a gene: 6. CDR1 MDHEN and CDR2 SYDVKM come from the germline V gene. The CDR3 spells CASSLSRTGGDQPQHF. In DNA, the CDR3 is TGTGCCAGCAGTTTAAGTAGGACAGGGGGGGATCAGCCCCAGCATTTT.

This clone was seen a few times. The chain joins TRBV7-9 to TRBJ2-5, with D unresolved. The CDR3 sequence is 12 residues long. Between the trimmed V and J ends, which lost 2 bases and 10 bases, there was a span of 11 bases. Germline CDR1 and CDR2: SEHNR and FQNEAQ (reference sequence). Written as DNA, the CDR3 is TGTGCCAGCAGCTTACCACCTCTCGGCCAGTACTTC. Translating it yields CASSLPPLGQYF.

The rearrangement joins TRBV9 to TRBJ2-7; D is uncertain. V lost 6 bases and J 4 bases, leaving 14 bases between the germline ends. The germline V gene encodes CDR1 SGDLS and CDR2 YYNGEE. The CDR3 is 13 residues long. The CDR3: CASTLRTEYEQYF. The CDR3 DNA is TGTGCCAGCACTCTTCGAACTGAATACGAGCAGTACTTC.